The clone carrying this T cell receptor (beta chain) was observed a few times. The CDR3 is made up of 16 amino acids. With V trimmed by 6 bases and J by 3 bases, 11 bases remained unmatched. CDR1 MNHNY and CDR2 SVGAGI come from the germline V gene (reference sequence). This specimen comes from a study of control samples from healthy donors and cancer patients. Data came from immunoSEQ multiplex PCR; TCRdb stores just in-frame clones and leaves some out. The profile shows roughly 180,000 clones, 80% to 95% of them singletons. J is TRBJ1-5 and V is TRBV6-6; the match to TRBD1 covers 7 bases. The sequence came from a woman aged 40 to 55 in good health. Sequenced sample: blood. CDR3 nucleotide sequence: TGTGCCAGCAGGCACTTCCAGGACAGGATCAATCAGCCCCAGCATTTT. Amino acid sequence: CASRHFQDRINQPQHF.